Listed below are T cell receptor beta chains from one sample, sequenced in a study of beta chain features in type 1 diabetes. Profiling relied on immunoSEQ multiplex PCR, and the TCRdb table lists in-frame clones only, not all of them. In the table there are some 270,000 clones, roughly 14% of which are singletons. The sample consisted of naive CD4+ T cells from blood. The receptors shown here come from a woman between 35 and 50 years old in good health. Each CDR3 is given with its conserved first and last residue. Each record gives: V gene, D gene, clone size, J gene, CDR3 DNA, CDR3 protein. D genes are given only for firm matches. Clone size, where shown, is once, few, many, or a class for clones that have expanded.

V: TRBV20-1
D: -
size: -
J: TRBJ2-7
DNA: TGCAGTGCTAGGGGACTTTACGAGCAGTACTTC
CDR3: CSARGLYEQYF

V: TRBV10-3
D: -
size: few
J: TRBJ2-3
DNA: TGTGCCATCTCCGACGGGGACACAGATACGCAGTATTTT
CDR3: CAISDGDTDTQYF

V: TRBV29-1
D: TRBD1
size: few
J: TRBJ2-2
DNA: TGCAGCGTACCGGCACAAAAACAGGGGGCGCCCGGGGAGCTGTTTTTT
CDR3: CSVPAQKQGAPGELFF

V: TRBV11-2
D: TRBD2
size: few
J: TRBJ2-7
DNA: TGTGCCAGCAGGGATGGCGGGGGGCACGCTAGGGAGCAGTACTTC
CDR3: CASRDGGGHAREQYF

V: TRBV5-1
D: -
size: few
J: TRBJ1-5
DNA: TGCGCCAGCAGCTTGCGCGGAGGGTTACCCCAGCCCCAGCATTTT
CDR3: CASSLRGGLPQPQHF

V: TRBV21-1
D: -
size: few
J: TRBJ1-1
DNA: TGTGCCAGCAACCGCGGACAGGGCAACCCGAACACTGAAGCTTTCTTT
CDR3: CASNRGQGNPNTEAFF

V: TRBV5-1
D: TRBD1
size: -
J: TRBJ2-2
DNA: TGCGCCAGCAGCCCAGACAGGGGAACGAACACCGGGGAGCTGTTTTTT
CDR3: CASSPDRGTNTGELFF

V: TRBV27
D: -
size: few
J: TRBJ2-1
DNA: TGTGCCAGCAGTCTTCTCGAATCGAGCTCCTACAATGAGCAGTTCTTC
CDR3: CASSLLESSSYNEQFF

V: TRBV29-1
D: -
size: few
J: TRBJ2-7
DNA: TGCAGCGCGGGGGAGCTCTCCTACGAGCAGTACTTC
CDR3: CSAGELSYEQYF

V: TRBV7-9
D: -
size: few
J: TRBJ2-2
DNA: TGTGCCAGCAGCCCCGTCGGTGACACCGGGGAGCTGTTTTTT
CDR3: CASSPVGDTGELFF

V: TRBV29-1
D: -
size: few
J: TRBJ1-1
DNA: TGCAGCGTTGAAGGGCAGGGCGGAATTTTTACTGAAGCTTTCTTT
CDR3: CSVEGQGGIFTEAFF

V: TRBV7-9
D: TRBD1
size: -
J: TRBJ1-6
DNA: TGTGCCAGCAGCCCATCGACAGGGGCAGGTTCACCCCTCCACTTT
CDR3: CASSPSTGAGSPLHF

V: TRBV9
D: -
size: -
J: TRBJ2-1
DNA: TGTGCCAGCAGCGAGTGGGACAGGAGGGGGGGGGAGCAGTTCTTC
CDR3: CASSEWDRRGGEQFF

V: TRBV5-1
D: TRBD2
size: -
J: TRBJ2-3
DNA: TGCGCCAGCAGCTTGGGACTAGCGGGGGCGGCAGATACGCAGTATTTT
CDR3: CASSLGLAGAADTQYF

V: TRBV25-1
D: -
size: -
J: TRBJ2-1
DNA: TGTGCCAGCAGTGAAGGACAGTACAATGAGCAGTTCTTC
CDR3: CASSEGQYNEQFF

V: TRBV5-1
D: -
size: -
J: TRBJ2-3
DNA: TGCGCCAGCAGCTTGGGGCAGGGAACGCGTATAGGTACGCAGTATTTT
CDR3: CASSLGQGTRIGTQYF

V: TRBV19
D: TRBD2
size: -
J: TRBJ2-3
DNA: TGTGCCAGTAGTATCTTGATCGTGGGGGGGGATACGCAGTATTTT
CDR3: CASSILIVGGDTQYF

V: TRBV2
D: -
size: -
J: TRBJ1-2
DNA: TGTGCCAGCAGTGTAGCCGGGACCAGGGGTTATGGCTACACCTTC
CDR3: CASSVAGTRGYGYTF

V: TRBV11-2
D: -
size: -
J: TRBJ1-4
DNA: TGTGCCAGCAGCTTAGCCGAGGAGAAGCCTCGAGCTAATGAAAAACTGTTTTTT
CDR3: CASSLAEEKPRANEKLFF

V: TRBV5-1
D: -
size: -
J: TRBJ2-3
DNA: TGCGCCAGCAGCCCATGGGGCAACACAGATACGCAGTATTTT
CDR3: CASSPWGNTDTQYF

V: TRBV7-2
D: TRBD2
size: few
J: TRBJ2-1
DNA: TGTGCCAGCAGGGCGGGGGGGCGAAATGAGCAGTTCTTC
CDR3: CASRAGGRNEQFF

V: TRBV7-8
D: -
size: few
J: TRBJ2-3
DNA: TGTGCCAGCAGCTTAGGAGTGGCGGGGCCGCCGGATACGCAGTATTTT
CDR3: CASSLGVAGPPDTQYF

V: TRBV5-1
D: -
size: few
J: TRBJ1-3
DNA: TGCGCCAGCAGCCCCGGACAGCTCTCTGGAAACACCATATATTTT
CDR3: CASSPGQLSGNTIYF

V: TRBV6-6
D: -
size: many
J: TRBJ1-2
DNA: TGTGCCAGCAGTCAGGACAGCTATGGCTACACCTTC
CDR3: CASSQDSYGYTF

V: TRBV6-1
D: -
size: -
J: TRBJ1-5
DNA: TGTGCCAGCAGTGGGACAGTCCAGACAGTGGATTTT
CDR3: CASSGTVQTVDF

V: TRBV14
D: -
size: -
J: TRBJ1-3
DNA: TGTGCCAGCAGCCAAGAGGCCGCTGGAAACACCATATATTTT
CDR3: CASSQEAAGNTIYF

V: TRBV9
D: -
size: few
J: TRBJ2-7
DNA: TGTGCCAGCAGCGTGGCCCGTGCCACGGGGGAGCAGTACTTC
CDR3: CASSVARATGEQYF

V: TRBV9
D: -
size: few
J: TRBJ1-1
DNA: TGTGCCAGCAGCGGAGCGAACACTGAAGCTTTCTTT
CDR3: CASSGANTEAFF

V: TRBV15
D: -
size: -
J: TRBJ1-1
DNA: TGTGCCACCAGGTTTCGATCAAGGGGCTCGAGGAACACTGAAGCTTTCTTT
CDR3: CATRFRSRGSRNTEAFF

V: TRBV2
D: TRBD1
size: -
J: TRBJ1-2
DNA: TGTGCCAGCAGGCCGGGGACAGGGGCCTATGGCTACACCTTC
CDR3: CASRPGTGAYGYTF

V: TRBV7-7
D: -
size: -
J: TRBJ2-2
DNA: TGTGCTAGCAGCTCCCTAGGGGGGGGAGTCACCGGGGAGCTGTTTTTT
CDR3: CASSSLGGGVTGELFF

V: TRBV18
D: -
size: few
J: TRBJ2-5
DNA: TGTGCCAGCTCACCACCCGCCCCGCGAGAGACCCAGTACTTC
CDR3: CASSPPAPRETQYF

V: TRBV5-1
D: TRBD1
size: few
J: TRBJ2-4
DNA: TGCGCCAGCAGCTTGGAGGGACAGGGGGTTAAAAACATTCAGTACTTC
CDR3: CASSLEGQGVKNIQYF

V: TRBV4-1
D: TRBD2
size: -
J: TRBJ2-1
DNA: TGCGCCAGCAGCTTTCGCGAGCGGGGAGGCAATGAGCAGTTCTTC
CDR3: CASSFRERGGNEQFF

V: TRBV4-1
D: TRBD2
size: few
J: TRBJ2-7
DNA: TGCGCCAGCAGCCGCGCGGGGGGGCCTCTCGGGTACGAGCAGTACTTC
CDR3: CASSRAGGPLGYEQYF

V: TRBV5-1
D: TRBD1
size: -
J: TRBJ2-5
DNA: TGCGCCAGCAGCCCCTGGGCCACAGGGGGCAGGGAGACCCAGTACTTC
CDR3: CASSPWATGGRETQYF

V: TRBV9
D: -
size: -
J: TRBJ1-4
DNA: TGTGCCAGCAGCCCCAACAGTGGCGAAAAACTGTTTTTT
CDR3: CASSPNSGEKLFF